This T cell receptor (beta chain) derives from a study of blood T cell repertoires in COVID-19. On the study more broadly: Some COVID-19 samples were acute and others convalescent; all came from the United States, Italy and Spain. Sources were T cells, B-cell-depleted T cells, or PBMCs; the material itself was cDNA or gDNA.

V dropped 5 bases and J dropped 3 bases, with 14 bases sitting between them. This CDR3 spans 14 amino acids. From germline, CDR1 is SGHAT and CDR2 FQNNGV. Original data processing: Cell counts per sample came from amplifying reference gene primers. The method was immunoSEQ multiplex PCR; TCRdb's version includes in-frame clones alone and lacks a portion of them. The V and J calls and clone size come from that table; D and trimming were worked out from the DNA. The sample lists 120,000 to 150,000 clones; approximately 90% were seen once. The chain couples TRBV11-2 to TRBJ2-7; D is unclear. This sequence originates from a human donor in a cohort sampled during active COVID-19. Specimen: peripheral blood. Written as DNA, the CDR3 is TGTGCCAGCAGCACTAATAGCCGGGTCTACGAGCAGTACTTC. This encodes CASSTNSRVYEQYF.